This TCR beta chain comes out of a study of blood T cell repertoires in COVID-19 (dated by TCRdb to the early 2020s). Notes on the research overall: Collaborator samples came from the United States, Italy and Spain and covered acute and convalescent phases of COVID-19. The prospective study material was composed of cDNA or gDNA derived from T cells, B-cell-depleted T cells, or PBMCs. Subjects who had been exposed to COVID-19, were actively infected with it, or had recovered from it provided the deeply sampled blood TCRbeta repertoires that made up the dataset. A freely available public database, intended as a resource for researchers studying the immune response to SARS-CoV-2, is where the repertoires were released. The samples were drawn from the first 160 participants of the ongoing ImmuneRACE study and from about 1,200 subjects provided by 6 global collaborators. A de-identified subject ID, COVID-19 status, age in years and sex were almost always included in the sample metadata. Where available, HLA class I and class II types were taken from metadata supplied by the sample provider and were not determined by assay-based typing.

Its CDR3 holds 13 amino acids, cysteine through phenylalanine. Solely the CDR3 DNA is kept, with 39 bases framed from the first base. From the germline V gene, CDR1 is KGHSH and CDR2 is LQKENI. V is clipped by 3 bases and J by 2 bases, and the sequence between their germline boundaries is 4 bases long. TCRbeta CDR3 regions were amplified from genomic DNA by means of the immunoSEQ Assay, a bias-controlled multiplex PCR. Concerning the study's data processing: The number of nucleated cells in each sample was estimated from the amplification of reference gene primers within the assay. To quantify the absolute abundance of each unique TCRbeta CDR3 rearrangement, sequence reads were collapsed and filtered. Productive Simpson clonality was computed per sample as the square root of Simpson's diversity index over productive rearrangements. The table comes from immuneACCESS by way of TCRdb, which keeps in-frame sequences with V and J called. Part of the clones is missing from these tables; in studies checked, under half for an unresolved V gene and the rest for unknown reasons. The V and J calls and clone size come from that table; D and trimming were worked out from the DNA. Recorded for this sample are about 200,000 clones; 80% to 85% of them occurred a single time. The ten largest clones capture 8.5% to 10% of the sample.

Enrolling through a virtual design, the prospective study's participants ranged in age from roughly 18 to 95 years and lived across about two dozen United States geographic areas. Cohort assignment in the prospective study relied on participant-reported clinical history from a screening survey and a study questionnaire. Each participant in the prospective study had whole blood, serum and a nasopharyngeal or oropharyngeal swab collected by mobile phlebotomists. Participants in the prospective study had the option to provide additional blood draws and questionnaires over a roughly 2-month period. Before DNA extraction, prospective study blood samples were shipped either frozen or at room temperature. Here is what the overall study found, with its caveats: The quantity of clinical and demographic metadata differed by source and by participant and was supplied without curation.

On this clone: What this receptor recognizes is not known. Within one base of it there is no much larger clone, and no base qualities were kept.

The receptor comes from a woman between 45 and 60 years old with acute COVID-19. The V and J genes are TRBV18 and TRBJ2-2; the D gene cannot be resolved reliably. The specimen sequenced was PBMCs or T cells enriched from blood (not recorded which). Here is the DNA: TGTGCCAGCTCACCTATTAACACCGGGGAGCTGTTTTTT. Translated, this gives CASSPINTGELFF.